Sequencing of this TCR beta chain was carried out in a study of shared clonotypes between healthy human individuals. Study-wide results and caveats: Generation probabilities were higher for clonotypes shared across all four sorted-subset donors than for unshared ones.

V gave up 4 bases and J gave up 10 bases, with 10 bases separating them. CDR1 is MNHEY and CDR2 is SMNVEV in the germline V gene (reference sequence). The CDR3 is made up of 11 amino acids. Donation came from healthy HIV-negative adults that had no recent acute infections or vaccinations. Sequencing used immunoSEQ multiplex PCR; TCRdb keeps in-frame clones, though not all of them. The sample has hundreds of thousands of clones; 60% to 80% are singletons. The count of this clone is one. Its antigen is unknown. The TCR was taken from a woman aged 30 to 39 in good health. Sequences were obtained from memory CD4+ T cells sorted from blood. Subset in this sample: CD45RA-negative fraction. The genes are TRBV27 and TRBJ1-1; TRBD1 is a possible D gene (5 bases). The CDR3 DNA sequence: TGTGCCAGCAGTTCAGGGAAGAGAGCTTTCTTT. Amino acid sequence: CASSSGKRAFF.